The 21 T cell receptor beta chains presented below share a single source sample, sequenced in a study of T-cell reconstitution after alpha-beta-depleted transplantation in children. This sample's TCRbeta library carried unique molecular identifier barcodes. TCRdb re-derived calls from the PCR reads in MiXCR, one entry per CDR3 protein. The sample lists approximately 650,000 distinct CDR3 sequences, about an eighth occurring once. The specimen comprised PBMCs, sampled before TCRalphabeta/CD19-depleted stem cell transplant. These receptor sequences come from a girl aged 2 to 9 with congenital amegakaryocytic thrombocytopenia, due to receive a stem cell transplant.

This rearrangement joins TRBV5-1 to TRBJ2-5; 10 nucleotides line up with TRBD2. J was trimmed by 7 bases and V by 4 bases; bases with no gene match: 7. Germline CDR1 reads SGHRS; CDR2 reads YFSETQ. The CDR3 length is 14 residues. The CDR3, as DNA: TGCGCCAGCAGCCTTGGACTAGCGGAGGGGACCCAGTACTTC. Amino acid sequence: CASSLGLAEGTQYF.

This clonotype was counted a few times. J is TRBJ1-3 and V is TRBV19; tentatively, D is TRBD1 (5 bases). The CDR3 sequence is 11 residues long. CDR1 is LNHDA and CDR2 is SQIVND in the germline V gene (reference sequence). V was clipped by 7 bases and J by 8 bases, with 9 bases between them. The CDR3 region has the DNA TGTGCCAGTACCAGGGAAGACACCATATATTTT. Translated: CASTREDTIYF.

There are many counts of this clonotype. This sequence joins TRBV10-3 and TRBJ1-2; D possibly corresponds to TRBD1 (6 bases). V gave up 3 bases and J gave up 6 bases, with 14 bases separating them. This CDR3 has 14 amino acids. CDR1 and CDR2 from the germline V gene are ENHRY and SYGVKD. This CDR3 reads CAISDHREVDGYTF. CDR3 nucleotide sequence: TGTGCCATCAGTGACCACAGGGAGGTTGATGGCTACACCTTC.

In this sample, this clonotype turned up many times. The chain carries TRBV29-1 and TRBJ2-1, with 8 bases identical to TRBD2. The CDR3 is 14 amino acids. CDR1 is SQVTM and CDR2 is ANQGSEA in the germline V gene. V was pared by 2 bases and J by 5 bases, with 5 bases of the junction left unmatched. CDR3 bases: TGCAGCGTTGAACCCAGCGGGAGACACAATGAGCAGTTCTTC. This codes for CSVEPSGRHNEQFF.

This clonotype was seen a handful of times. This chain links TRBV28 with TRBJ2-7, with TRBD2 identical over 9 bases. Per germline, CDR1 MDHEN and CDR2 SYDVKM. Trimming removed 5 bases from V and 6 bases from J; junction bases left unmatched: 17. This CDR3 has 17 residues. The CDR3 nucleotides read TGTGCCAGCAGTCCGAACCCGGCTAGCGGGAAGGGGTTCGAGCAGTACTTC. Translating gives CASSPNPASGKGFEQYF.

This clonotype was counted between two and nine times. This chain uses TRBV5-1 with TRBJ2-1; D possibly corresponds to TRBD2 (6 bases). The CDR3 is made up of 16 amino acids. The germline gives CDR1 SGHRS, CDR2 YFSETQ. The V end was cut by 1 base, the J end by 4 bases, with 15 bases between. CDR3: CASSLSPGVRYNEQFF. As DNA, the CDR3 is TGCGCCAGCAGCTTGTCTCCGGGAGTGAGATACAATGAGCAGTTCTTC.

This clonotype came up many times. The gene calls are TRBV27 and TRBJ2-3; TRBD2 matches 12 bases. Germline assignment: CDR1 MNHEY and CDR2 SMNVEV (reference sequence). CDR3 length: 15 residues. Trimming at V came to 5 bases and at J to 8 bases, leaving 8 bases not matched to a gene. The CDR3 DNA is TGTGCCAGCAGTACTCTAGCGGGAGGGCCGCGTACGCAGTATTTT. Translating it yields CASSTLAGGPRTQYF.

Ten or more counts support this clonotype. V and J are TRBV5-1 and TRBJ2-7; D might be TRBD1 or TRBD2, each matching 5 bases. V was cut by 3 bases and J by 2 bases, with 18 bases left in between. Germline-derived CDR1 and CDR2 are SGHRS and YFSETQ. This CDR3 region has 16 residues. The CDR3 spells CASSCGDPVGAYEQYF. Written as DNA, the CDR3 is TGCGCCAGCAGCTGTGGGGACCCTGTCGGTGCCTACGAGCAGTACTTC. Combining the CDR3 with reference TRBV5-1 and TRBJ2-7 gives the whole variable domain KAGVTQTPRYLIKTRGQQVTLSCSPISGHRSVSWYQQTPGQGLQFLFEYFSETQRNKGNFPGRFSGRQFSNSRSEMNVSTLELGDSALYLCASSCGDPVGAYEQYFGPGTRLTVT.

The chain uses TRBV28 and TRBJ2-4; D may be TRBD1 (5 bases). Per germline, CDR1 MDHEN and CDR2 SYDVKM. Trimming took 1 base from V and 3 from J, leaving 10 bases between them. This CDR3 has 15 amino acids. DNA for the CDR3: TGTGCCAGCAGTTTATCGGACATCCTCAAAAACATTCAGTACTTC. Amino acid sequence: CASSLSDILKNIQYF.

Notes on this clonotype: This may come from a read error, since a much larger clone is one base off. V gene TRBV6-1 combines with J gene TRBJ1-1, with D perhaps TRBD1 (5 bases). The germline CDR1 and CDR2 sequences are MNHNS and SASEGT. The germline V and J ends were trimmed by 6 bases and 3 bases, with 14 bases remaining between them. CDR3 size: 14 residues. The CDR3 nucleotides read TGTGCCAGCAGCGACTGGGGAGGGGACACTGAAGCTTTCTTT. Its protein product is CASSDWGGDTEAFF.

The rearrangement links TRBV5-1 to TRBJ2-7, with TRBD2 identical over 8 bases. Germline V gene data show CDR1 as SGHRS and CDR2 as YFSETQ. CDR3 length equals 13 residues. With V trimmed by 0 bases and J by 6 bases, 2 bases remained unmatched. This chain's CDR3 is CASSLGAGAEQYF. The CDR3 DNA sequence: TGCGCCAGCAGCTTGGGAGCGGGGGCCGAGCAGTACTTC.

This clonotype was detected many times. This chain connects TRBV7-6 to TRBJ2-2; TRBD2 is a possible D gene (6 bases). The CDR3 covers 15 residues. Trimming took 1 base from V and 6 from J, leaving 12 bases between them. The germline V gene encodes CDR1 SGHVS and CDR2 FNYEAQ. CDR3 sequence (DNA): TGTGCCAGCAGCTTAGATACTAGCCCTTCCGGGGAGCTGTTTTTT. This codes for CASSLDTSPSGELFF.

This clonotype has at least ten counts. V usage is TRBV12-3 or TRBV12-4 and J usage is TRBJ1-2, with D tentatively TRBD1 (5 bases). This CDR3 is built from 14 residues. V lost 3 bases and J 6 bases, leaving 14 bases between the germline ends. CDR3 region: CASSFSGGGDGYTF. The CDR3 bases are TGTGCCAGCAGTTTTTCCGGTGGAGGGGATGGCTACACCTTC.

This clonotype has only a few counts. The CDR3: CAGTGASTDTQYF. CDR3 bases: TGTGCCGGGACAGGGGCGAGCACAGATACGCAGTATTTT. This chain links TRBV30 with TRBJ2-3; 10 bases map to TRBD1. The germline CDR1 and CDR2 sequences are GTSNPN and SVGIG (reference sequence). J was trimmed by 0 bases and V by 8 bases; bases with no gene match: 2. CDR3 length: 13 amino acids.

The sample holds many counts of this clonotype. The chain recombines TRBV5-1 with TRBJ2-1; D gene uncertain. This CDR3 contains 12 residues. Germline CDR1 and CDR2: SGHRS and YFSETQ. The V end was cut by 1 base, the J end by 8 bases, with 7 bases between. The CDR3 coding sequence is TGCGCCAGCAGCTTGTTAATGGATGAGCAGTTCTTC. It encodes CASSLLMDEQFF.

This clonotype came up many times. The V gene is TRBV7-2, the J gene TRBJ2-5, with 7 positions matching TRBD2. The ends lost 7 bases at V and 5 bases at J; junction bases unmatched: 10. The CDR3 contains 14 residues. Germline lookup yields CDR1 SGHTA and CDR2 FQGNSA. The CDR3 nucleotides read TGTGCCAGCACTCTCGGACTGGGGGGGGAGACCCAGTACTTC. The encoded protein is CASTLGLGGETQYF.

This clonotype was found a few times. The J gene is TRBJ2-7, the V gene TRBV20-1, with D possibly TRBD2 on 6 matching bases. Germline CDR1 and CDR2: DFQATT and SNEGSKA (reference sequence). Trimming shortened V by 5 bases and J by 3 bases, and 11 bases separated the two germline ends. CDR3 length equals 12 residues. This chain's CDR3 is CSASRELYEQYF. The CDR3 DNA sequence: TGCAGTGCTTCGCGGGAACTCTACGAGCAGTACTTC.

The V and J genes are TRBV5-1 and TRBJ2-3; D is possibly TRBD1 (7 bases). Trimming removed 3 bases at V and 11 bases at J, with 25 bases between. This CDR3 contains 16 residues. Germline V gene sequence: CDR1 SGHRS, CDR2 YFSETQ. CDR3 loop: CASSSAGGSGGGMQYF. The CDR3 DNA reads TGCGCCAGCAGCTCGGCAGGGGGGTCTGGTGGTGGGATGCAGTATTTT.

Many counts were recorded for this clonotype. The chain has TRBV18 and TRBJ2-1; 7 bases are a match to TRBD2. V shed 5 bases and J 1 base; nucleotides not matched to a gene: 2. Germline V CDR1 and CDR2: KGHSH, LQKENI. This CDR3 has 14 residues. CDR3 nucleotide sequence: TGTGCCAGCTCAGGTAGCGGGTCCTACAATGAGCAGTTCTTC. Its protein is CASSGSGSYNEQFF.

In this sample, this clonotype turned up a few times. V and J are TRBV5-1 and TRBJ2-2; weak D call: TRBD1 (5 bases). The ends were cut back, 4 bases at V and 6 bases at J, with 13 bases in the middle. This CDR3 has 14 amino acids. The germline V gene encodes CDR1 SGHRS and CDR2 YFSETQ. The CDR3 nucleotides are TGCGCCAGCAGCCCCTCGAAGGGGCCCGGGGAGCTGTTTTTT. This encodes CASSPSKGPGELFF. Variable domain in full (rest from reference TRBV5-1 and TRBJ2-2): KAGVTQTPRYLIKTRGQQVTLSCSPISGHRSVSWYQQTPGQGLQFLFEYFSETQRNKGNFPGRFSGRQFSNSRSEMNVSTLELGDSALYLCASSPSKGPGELFFGEGSRLTVL.

This clonotype was seen more than once but under ten times. This rearrangement joins TRBV6-2 or TRBV6-3 to TRBJ2-3; 7 positions agree with TRBD2. This CDR3 has 20 amino acids. V dropped 0 bases and J dropped 1; count of bases not matched to a gene: 16. CDR1 is MNHEY, CDR2 SVGEGT, per germline. CDR3 loop: CASSYSATHFAGVGTDTQYF. DNA for the CDR3: TGTGCCAGCAGTTACTCCGCCACCCACTTTGCGGGAGTCGGCACAGATACGCAGTATTTT.